These 13 T cell receptor beta chains were all obtained from the same sample, sequenced in a study of blood T cell repertoires in COVID-19. Produced via immunoSEQ multiplex PCR; TCRdb's table is partial and in-frame only. Found here are hundreds of thousands of clones, about 90% of them singletons; the top ten hold roughly 12%. The source material was peripheral blood. These receptors were collected from a woman younger than 30 who had recovered from COVID-19.

The chain couples TRBV7-6 to TRBJ1-3; D remains ambiguous. This CDR3 contains 16 residues. The ends were cut back, 1 base at V and 0 bases at J, with 10 bases in the middle. In germline, CDR1 is SGHVS, CDR2 FNYEAQ. This chain's CDR3 is CASSLVAGSSGNTIYF. CDR3 bases: TGTGCCAGCAGCTTAGTAGCCGGCAGCTCTGGAAACACCATATATTTT.

The count of this clone is one. The chain combines TRBV25-1 with TRBJ2-2; 9 bases are shared with TRBD1. CDR3 length equals 17 residues. Trimming cost V 7 bases and J 6 bases; bases outside gene matches: 15. Germline CDR1 reads MGHDK; CDR2 reads SYGVNS. The CDR3 reads CASTSPPTGGFAGELFF. CDR3 nucleotides: TGTGCCAGCACCTCGCCCCCGACAGGGGGTTTCGCCGGGGAGCTGTTTTTT.

The chain joins TRBV7-3 to TRBJ2-1, with 7 bases lining up with TRBD2. J gave up 4 bases and V 3 bases, and 9 bases lay outside the gene matches. This CDR3 is built from 16 residues. Germline-derived CDR1 and CDR2 are SGHTA and FQGTGA. CDR3 in amino acids: CASSFASGINYNEQFF. The CDR3 nucleotides are TGTGCCAGCAGCTTCGCTAGCGGAATAAATTACAATGAGCAGTTCTTC. The variable domain in full, completed from reference TRBV7-3 and TRBJ2-1, reads GAGVSQTPSNKVTEKGKYVELRCDPISGHTALYWYRQSLGQGPEFLIYFQGTGAADDSGLPNDRFFAVRPEGSVSTLKIQRTERGDSAVYLCASSFASGINYNEQFFGPGTRLTVL.

The chain employs TRBV11-3 and TRBJ2-3; D might be TRBD2 (5 bases). Germline CDR1 reads SGHNT; CDR2 reads YENEEA. The CDR3 totals 14 residues. Between the trimmed V and J ends, which lost 2 bases and 9 bases, there was a span of 15 bases. CDR3 sequence (DNA): TGTGCCAGCAGCTTAAGCGGCCTGGGGATGACGCAGTATTTT. Translating gives CASSLSGLGMTQYF.

V and J are TRBV5-4 and TRBJ1-1, with 8 nucleotides matching TRBD1. The V gene end was trimmed by 2 bases and the J gene end by 4 bases; junction bases not matched to a gene: 7. Germline CDR1 SGHNT, CDR2 YYREEE (reference sequence). This CDR3 is built from 15 residues. The CDR3, as DNA: TGTGCCAGCAGCTTCCGGACAGGGCTGGGCACTGAAGCTTTCTTT. As protein: CASSFRTGLGTEAFF.

This rearrangement joins TRBV11-1 to TRBJ1-2; maybe TRBD1 (5 bases). V was cut by 5 bases and J by 5 bases, with 12 bases left in between. The CDR3 consists of 13 residues. CDR1 and CDR2 from the germline V gene are SGHAT and FQDESV (reference sequence). This CDR3 reads CASSPTEAYGYTF. CDR3 sequence (DNA): TGTGCCAGCAGCCCGACAGAGGCGTATGGCTACACCTTC.

The J gene is TRBJ1-2, the V gene TRBV7-9; 7 bases are a match to TRBD1. The CDR3 is 16 residues long. Per the germline V gene, CDR1 is SEHNR and CDR2 is FQNEAQ (reference sequence). The J segment lost 4 bases and the V segment lost 0 bases, leaving 8 bases of the junction unmatched. Here the CDR3 reads CASSLAKYRGFYGYTF. CDR3 in DNA: TGTGCCAGCAGCTTAGCGAAGTACAGGGGATTCTATGGCTACACCTTC. Variable domain in full (rest from reference TRBV7-9 and TRBJ1-2): DTGVSQNPRHKITKRGQNVTFRCDPISEHNRLYWYRQTLGQGPEFLTYFQNEAQLEKSRLLSDRFSAERPKGSFSTLEIQRTEQGDSAMYLCASSLAKYRGFYGYTFGSGTRLTVV.

The V call is TRBV11-2, the J call TRBJ2-1; 7 positions match TRBD1. Germline V gives CDR1 SGHAT, CDR2 FQNNGV. This CDR3 region has 15 residues. The J segment lost 9 bases and the V segment lost 7 bases, leaving 15 bases of the junction unmatched. The CDR3 DNA sequence: TGTGCCAGCAACATGATCGAAGGGACAGAAAGTGAGCAGTTCTTC. Its translation is CASNMIEGTESEQFF.

The chain has TRBV25-1 and TRBJ2-5; a weak D match, TRBD2 (6 bases). Germline-derived CDR1 and CDR2 are MGHDK and SYGVNS. V shed 3 bases and J shed 3 bases, with 8 bases lying between them. The CDR3 contains 13 residues. CDR3 sequence (DNA): TGTGCCAGCAGTGACCCGGGGGAAGAGACCCAGTACTTC. This codes for CASSDPGEETQYF.

The chain carries TRBV4-3 and TRBJ2-7; 8 bases agree with TRBD2. The J segment lost 4 bases and the V segment lost 0 bases, leaving 8 bases of the junction unmatched. Germline V CDR1 and CDR2: LGHNA, YSLEER. The CDR3 is 16 amino acids. CDR3 sequence: CASSQDSGVGSYEQYF. The CDR3 DNA follows: TGCGCCAGCAGCCAAGATAGCGGGGTGGGGTCTTACGAGCAGTACTTC.

V is TRBV25-1 and J is TRBJ2-1; no definite D call. CDR1 is MGHDK, CDR2 SYGVNS, per germline. The V gene lost 6 bases and the J gene lost 5 bases, with 8 bases spanning the gap. The CDR3 contains 12 residues. The CDR3 here is CASRWSNNEQFF. The CDR3 DNA reads TGTGCCAGCAGGTGGAGCAACAATGAGCAGTTCTTC.

The rearrangement links TRBV25-1 to TRBJ2-7, with 7 bases identical to TRBD1. CDR1 and CDR2 (germline): MGHDK, SYGVNS. CDR3 length equals 14 residues. The junction had 3 bases not matched to a gene; V was cut back by 2 bases and J by 2 bases. The CDR3 protein is CASSETGVTYEQYF. Here the CDR3 DNA reads TGTGCCAGCAGTGAAACAGGGGTTACCTACGAGCAGTACTTC.

The genes are TRBV5-1 and TRBJ1-1; 7 nucleotides match TRBD1. Looked up from germline, CDR1 is SGHRS and CDR2 is YFSETQ. V was clipped by 4 bases and J by 11 bases; unmatched bases: 17. The CDR3 runs to 15 residues. The chain's CDR3 is CASSTTNRQGETAFF. DNA for the CDR3: TGCGCCAGCAGCACCACGAACCGACAGGGTGAGACGGCTTTCTTT.